This is a list of T cell receptor beta chains from one sample in a study of beta chain features in type 1 diabetes. Profiling relied on immunoSEQ multiplex PCR, and the TCRdb table lists in-frame clones only, not all of them. The sample consists of hundreds of thousands of clones, around an eighth of them appearing once. Sequencing input: naive CD4+ T cells from blood. These receptor sequences come from a woman aged 40 to 55 in good health. The CDR3 runs from the conserved cysteine through the conserved F or W. Each record gives: CDR3 protein, CDR3 DNA, V gene, clone size, J gene, D gene. D genes are given only for firm matches. Size is omitted from some rows. Given values are once, few, many or a class for expanded clones.

CASSLRGQGYINYGYTF TGCGCCAGCAGCCTACGGGGACAGGGATATATTAACTATGGCTACACCTTC TRBV4-3 . TRBJ1-2 TRBD1
CARRKDRAYGYTF TGTGCCAGAAGAAAAGACAGGGCTTATGGCTACACCTTC TRBV19 . TRBJ1-2 TRBD1
CASSLTGQGHNQPQHF TGTGCCAGCAGCTTGACGGGACAGGGCCACAATCAGCCCCAGCATTTT TRBV5-5 . TRBJ1-5 TRBD1
CASSQDRGELGRDEQYF TGCGCCAGCAGCCAAGACCGGGGGGAGTTGGGGCGCGACGAGCAGTACTTC TRBV4-3 few TRBJ2-7 TRBD2
CASSPPGAGQFF TGTGCCAGCTCACCCCCAGGGGCAGGGCAGTTCTTC TRBV18 few TRBJ2-1 .
CASSVGGASNQPQHF TGCGCCAGCAGCGTCGGGGGGGCCAGCAATCAGCCCCAGCATTTT TRBV5-1 . TRBJ1-5 .
CASGPGGTEAFF TGTGCCAGCGGCCCGGGGGGCACTGAAGCTTTCTTT TRBV6-5 few TRBJ1-1 .
CASSLDSTYEQYF TGTGCCAGCAGTTTGGACAGCACCTACGAGCAGTACTTC TRBV27 . TRBJ2-7 .
CASSGYTGTNEKLFF TGTGCCAGCAGCGGCTACACGGGGACTAATGAAAAACTGTTTTTT TRBV7-2 few TRBJ1-4 .
CASSFQVALGEETQYF TGTGCCAGCAGCTTCCAGGTCGCGTTGGGCGAAGAGACCCAGTACTTC TRBV7-6 . TRBJ2-5 .
CASSMGSTGYSPLHF TGTGCCAGTAGTATGGGTTCGACAGGGTACTCACCCCTCCACTTT TRBV19 few TRBJ1-6 TRBD1
CASSLDGPGGYTF TGTGCCAGCAGCTTAGACGGACCGGGGGGCTACACCTTC TRBV11-2 . TRBJ1-2 .